This TCR beta chain was observed in a study of blood T cell repertoires in COVID-19. Generated by immunoSEQ multiplex PCR, the TCRdb table keeps only in-frame clones and is missing some. The sample carries 150,000 to 200,000 clones, less than 90% recorded once. Losses at the gene ends were 4 bases for V and 4 bases for J; bases not matched to a gene: 1. The CDR3 runs 14 residues. Germline CDR1 SGHTA, CDR2 FQGTGA. V gene TRBV7-3 combines with J gene TRBJ2-2; 9 nucleotides line up with TRBD1. Source material: peripheral blood. This receptor was obtained from a man between 60 and 75 years old with acute or convalescent COVID-19. The CDR3 region is CASSSTGGTGELFF. The CDR3 bases are TGTGCCAGCAGCTCGACAGGGGGCACCGGGGAGCTGTTTTTT.